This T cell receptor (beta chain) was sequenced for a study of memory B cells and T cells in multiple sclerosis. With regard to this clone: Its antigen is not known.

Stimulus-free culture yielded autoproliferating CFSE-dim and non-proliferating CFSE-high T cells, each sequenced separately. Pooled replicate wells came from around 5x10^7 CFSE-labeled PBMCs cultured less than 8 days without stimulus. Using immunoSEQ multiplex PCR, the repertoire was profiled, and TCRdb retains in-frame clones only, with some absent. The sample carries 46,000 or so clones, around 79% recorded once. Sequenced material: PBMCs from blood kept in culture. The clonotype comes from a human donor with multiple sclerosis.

The CDR3: CAISDLVTSYEQYF. The CDR3 coding sequence is TGTGCCATCAGTGATTTAGTTACCTCCTACGAGCAGTACTTC. The chain carries TRBV10-3 and TRBJ2-7; D remains ambiguous. The CDR3 has 14 residues. The V end lost 3 bases, the J end lost 0 bases, and 9 bases lay between the germline ends. Germline V lookup: CDR1 ENHRY, CDR2 SYGVKD.